This record covers a single T cell receptor (beta chain). Running of the assay took place at deep level. As handled by the study authors: Junction-only immunoSEQ data arrived without quality scores, meaning filtering differed. Clones were sequenced by immunoSEQ multiplex PCR, and TCRdb holds only the in-frame ones, with some missing. V and J calls plus clone size are reproduced from that table; the DNA served to infer D and trimming. The sample holds hundreds of thousands of clones, 85% to 95% seen once. The data originate from a study of shared clonotypes between healthy human individuals. The CDR3 contains 13 residues. CDR1 and CDR2 (germline): LNHDA, SQIVND (reference sequence). Trimming left V 6 bases short and J 10 bases short, with 15 bases between. Cells designated naive CD8 were CD45RO-negative and were positively selected for CCR7, with terminally differentiated effector memory CD45RA+ cells excluded.

This receptor was obtained from a woman under 40 in good health. J is TRBJ2-2 and V is TRBV19; D might be TRBD2 (6 bases). Specimen: naive CD8+ T cells sorted from blood. The CDR3 is CASRTLANAELFF. Written as DNA, the CDR3 is TGTGCCAGTAGAACACTAGCCAATGCGGAGCTGTTTTTT.